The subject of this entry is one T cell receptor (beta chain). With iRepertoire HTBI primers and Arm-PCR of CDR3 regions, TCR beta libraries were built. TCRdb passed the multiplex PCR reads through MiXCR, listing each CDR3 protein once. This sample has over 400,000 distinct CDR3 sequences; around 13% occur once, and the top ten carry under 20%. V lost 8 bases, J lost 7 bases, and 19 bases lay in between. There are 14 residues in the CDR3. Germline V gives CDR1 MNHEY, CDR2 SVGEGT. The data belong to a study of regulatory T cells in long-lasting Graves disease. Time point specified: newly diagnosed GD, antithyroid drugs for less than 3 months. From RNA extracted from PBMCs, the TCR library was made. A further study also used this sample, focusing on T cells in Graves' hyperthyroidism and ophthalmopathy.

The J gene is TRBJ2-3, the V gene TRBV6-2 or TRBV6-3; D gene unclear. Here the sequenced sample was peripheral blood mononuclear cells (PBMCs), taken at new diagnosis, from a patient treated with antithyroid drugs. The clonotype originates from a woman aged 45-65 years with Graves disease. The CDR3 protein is CASSTGALRYTQYF. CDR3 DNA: TGTGCCAGCTCGACGGGTGCCCTCCGATATACGCAGTATTTT.